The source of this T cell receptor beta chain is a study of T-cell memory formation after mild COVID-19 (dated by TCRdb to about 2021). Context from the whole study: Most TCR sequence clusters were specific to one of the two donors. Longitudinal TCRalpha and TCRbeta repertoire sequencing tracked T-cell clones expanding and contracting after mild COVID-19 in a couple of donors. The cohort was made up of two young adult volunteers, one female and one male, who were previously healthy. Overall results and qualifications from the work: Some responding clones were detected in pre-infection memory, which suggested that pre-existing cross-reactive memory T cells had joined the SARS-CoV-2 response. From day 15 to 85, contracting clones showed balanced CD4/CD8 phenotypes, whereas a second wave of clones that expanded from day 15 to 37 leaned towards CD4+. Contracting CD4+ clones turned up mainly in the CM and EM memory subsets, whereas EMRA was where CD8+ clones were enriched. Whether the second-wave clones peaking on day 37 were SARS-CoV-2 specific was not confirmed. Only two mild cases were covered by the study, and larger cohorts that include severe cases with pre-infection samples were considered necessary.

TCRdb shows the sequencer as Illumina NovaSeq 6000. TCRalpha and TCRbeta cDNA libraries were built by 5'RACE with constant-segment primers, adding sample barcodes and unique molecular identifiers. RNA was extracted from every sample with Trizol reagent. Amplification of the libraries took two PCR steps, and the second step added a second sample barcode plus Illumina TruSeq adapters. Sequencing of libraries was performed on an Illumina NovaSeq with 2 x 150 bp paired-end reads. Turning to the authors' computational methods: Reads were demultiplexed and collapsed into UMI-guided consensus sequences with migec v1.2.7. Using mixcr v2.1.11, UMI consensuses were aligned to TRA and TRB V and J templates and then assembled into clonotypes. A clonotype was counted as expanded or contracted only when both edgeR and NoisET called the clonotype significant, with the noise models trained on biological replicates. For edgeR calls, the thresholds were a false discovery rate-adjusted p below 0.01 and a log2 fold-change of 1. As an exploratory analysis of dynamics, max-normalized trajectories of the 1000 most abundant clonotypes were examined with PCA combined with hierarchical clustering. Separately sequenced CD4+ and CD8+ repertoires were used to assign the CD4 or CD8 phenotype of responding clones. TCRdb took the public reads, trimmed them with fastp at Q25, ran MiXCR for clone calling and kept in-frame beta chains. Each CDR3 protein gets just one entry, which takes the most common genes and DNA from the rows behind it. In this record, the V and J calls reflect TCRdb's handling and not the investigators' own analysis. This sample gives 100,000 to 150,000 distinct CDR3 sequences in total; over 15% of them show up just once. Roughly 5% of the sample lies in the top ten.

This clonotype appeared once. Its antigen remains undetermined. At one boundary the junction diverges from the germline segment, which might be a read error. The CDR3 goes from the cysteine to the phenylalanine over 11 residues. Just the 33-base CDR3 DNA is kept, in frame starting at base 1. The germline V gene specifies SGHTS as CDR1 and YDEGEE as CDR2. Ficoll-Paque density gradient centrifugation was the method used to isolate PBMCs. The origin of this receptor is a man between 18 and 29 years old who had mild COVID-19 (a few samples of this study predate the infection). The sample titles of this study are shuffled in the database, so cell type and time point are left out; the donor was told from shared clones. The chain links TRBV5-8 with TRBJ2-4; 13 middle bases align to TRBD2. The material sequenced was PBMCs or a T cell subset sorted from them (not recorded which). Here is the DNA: TGTGCCAGCAGCAAGGGACTAGCGGGGCTTTTC. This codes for CASSKGLAGLF.